One sample yielded the 26 T cell receptor beta chains listed below, sequenced in a study of read filtering for tumor transcriptome and immune sequencing (dated by TCRdb to 2018 to 2021). Sequenced on an Illumina HiSeq 4000. TCR libraries were constructed from roughly 360 ng RNA using the Immunoverse kit, and molecular barcoded adaptors covering alpha/delta and beta/gamma chains were employed. The public reads were reanalyzed by TCRdb: fastp trimming at Q25, MiXCR alignment, in-frame beta chains only. A single entry per CDR3 protein holds the most common genes and DNA from its merged rows. A total of roughly 90,000 distinct CDR3 sequences appear in this sample, 10% to 15% of them only once. Under 15% of the sample is held by the ten biggest clonotypes. Material for sequencing was a population of CD138-negative cells sorted from bone marrow. The cell subset or site label here, explained by the study, means: bone marrow mononuclear cells depleted of CD138+ plasma/myeloma cells by negative magnetic selection. These receptors were collected from a donor at least 40 years old with multiple myeloma.

As for this clonotype: A much larger clone sits a single nucleotide away, making a read error possible. V usage is TRBV7-8 and J usage is TRBJ2-1; TRBD2 aligns across 9 bases. The CDR3 has 17 residues. Germline CDR1 SGHVS, CDR2 FQNEAQ. The J segment lost 7 bases and the V segment lost 5 bases, leaving 15 bases of the junction unmatched. The CDR3 sequence: CASSLEPREGPGNEQFF. CDR3 DNA: TGTGCCAGCAGCCTCGAGCCGCGGGAGGGCCCTGGGAATGAGCAGTTCTTC.

The chain joins TRBV10-3 to TRBJ2-1; 12 bases are shared with TRBD2. Losses at the gene ends were 7 bases for V and 7 bases for J; bases not matched to a gene: 5. The CDR3 is made up of 14 amino acids. CDR1 ENHRY and CDR2 SYGVKD come from the germline V gene. DNA for the CDR3: TGTGCCATCACCCCGACTAGCGGGGGAAATGAGCAGTTCTTC. Translated: CAITPTSGGNEQFF.

This clonotype was counted at least ten times. V usage is TRBV30 and J usage is TRBJ1-1, with D possibly being TRBD1 (5 bases). V was trimmed by 1 base and J by 4 bases, leaving 7 bases between them. The CDR3 has 12 residues. Germline V gene sequence: CDR1 GTSNPN, CDR2 SVGIG (reference sequence). CDR3 in amino acids: CAWSGTITEAFF. The CDR3 DNA sequence: TGTGCCTGGAGTGGGACAATCACTGAAGCTTTCTTT. Looking up the rest from reference TRBV30 and TRBJ1-1 gives the full variable domain: SQTIHQWPATLVQPVGSPLSLECTVEGTSNPNLYWYRQAAGRGLQLLFYSVGIGQISSEVPQNLSASRPQDRQFILSSKKLLLSDSGFYLCAWSGTITEAFFGQGTRLTVV.

There are many counts of this clonotype. The J gene is TRBJ1-2, the V gene TRBV5-6, with 10 bases matching TRBD1. The trim removed 4 bases at V and 4 bases at J, leaving 4 bases unmatched. Looked up from germline, CDR1 is SGHDT and CDR2 is YYEEEE. CDR3 length: 14 amino acids. Written as DNA, the CDR3 is TGTGCCAGCAGCCCGGACAGGGGGTCCTATGGCTACACCTTC. It encodes CASSPDRGSYGYTF.

This clonotype was seen a few times. The rearrangement joins TRBV29-1 to TRBJ2-7; TRBD2 matches at 15 bases. Germline V gene sequence: CDR1 SQVTM, CDR2 ANQGSEA. The length of the CDR3 is 15 residues. The trim removed 7 bases at V and 6 bases at J, leaving 10 bases unmatched. This CDR3 reads CSAGDRTSGRAEQYF. The CDR3 DNA sequence: TGCAGCGCAGGAGACCGGACTAGCGGGAGGGCCGAGCAGTACTTC.

As to this clonotype: A single base separates this from a much larger clone, so it may be a read error. V and J are TRBV10-1 and TRBJ2-5; 7 positions match TRBD2. Germline V gives CDR1 WNHNN, CDR2 SYGVQD (reference sequence). The V segment lost 4 bases and the J segment 5 bases; nucleotides outside the gene matches: 10. The CDR3 spans 15 residues. CDR3 in DNA: TGCGCCAGCAGTGGGTCAATAGCGGGCGGTGAGACCCAGTACTTC. Amino acids: CASSGSIAGGETQYF.

At least ten counts were recorded for this clonotype. This chain links TRBV2 with TRBJ2-7, with 7 bases lining up with TRBD1. The V and J ends lost 6 bases and 9 bases, in that order; junction bases with no gene match: 8. The CDR3 runs 12 residues. Germline V CDR1 and CDR2: SNHLY, FYNNEI. CDR3 sequence: CASRETGLGQYF. Written as DNA, the CDR3 is TGTGCCAGCAGGGAGACAGGGTTGGGGCAGTACTTC. The variable domain in full, with the rest retrieved from reference TRBV2 and TRBJ2-7, is EPEVTQTPSHQVTQMGQEVILRCVPISNHLYFYWYRQILGQKVEFLVSFYNNEISEKSEIFDDQFSVERPDGSNFTLKIRSTKLEDSAMYFCASRETGLGQYFGPGTRLTVT.

This clonotype occurred many times. The genes are TRBV29-1 and TRBJ2-1, with D possibly matching TRBD2 (5 bases). Deletions cut 5 bases from V and 13 bases from J, with 15 bases between. The CDR3 contains 11 residues. Germline-derived CDR1 and CDR2 are SQVTM and ANQGSEA. CDR3: CSVFLASGQFF. The CDR3 bases are TGCAGCGTTTTTCTAGCCTCTGGACAGTTCTTC.

This clonotype was seen at least ten times. The CDR3 sequence: CASTRVNYGYTF. The CDR3 DNA is TGTGCCAGCACTAGGGTCAACTATGGCTACACCTTC. The rearrangement links TRBV2 to TRBJ1-2, with unresolved D. Germline-derived CDR1 and CDR2 are SNHLY and FYNNEI. This CDR3 region has 12 residues. V was clipped by 7 bases and J by 2 bases, with 8 bases between them.

This clonotype was counted many times. The J gene is TRBJ2-3, the V gene TRBV30, with D possibly being TRBD1 or TRBD2 (5 bases each). V was clipped by 3 bases and J by 1 base, with 11 bases between them. The CDR3 sequence is 14 residues long. Germline V gives CDR1 GTSNPN, CDR2 SVGIG (reference sequence). CDR3 nucleotide sequence: TGTGCCTGGAGGGTCCGGGACGGCACAGATACGCAGTATTTT. Translated, it gives CAWRVRDGTDTQYF.

This clonotype was seen a handful of times. This may stem from a read error, because a much larger clone lies one nucleotide away. V is TRBV10-3 and J is TRBJ2-3; no definite D call. The CDR3 runs to 12 residues. CDR1 is ENHRY and CDR2 is SYGVKD in the germline V gene. The CDR3 DNA is TGTGCCATCAGGGGCCCCCAAGATACGCGGTATTTT. It translates to CAIRGPQDTRYF.

In its sample, this clonotype was seen many times. This chain joins TRBV29-1 and TRBJ2-7, with a tentative D call TRBD1 (6 bases). CDR3 size: 14 residues. Looked up from germline, CDR1 is SQVTM and CDR2 is ANQGSEA. The V gene lost 1 base and the J gene lost 7 bases, with 17 bases spanning the gap. CDR3 sequence: CSVEGRLGAREQYF. In DNA form, the CDR3 reads TGCAGCGTTGAAGGCCGGCTGGGGGCAAGGGAGCAGTACTTC.

Many counts were recorded for this clonotype. The gene calls are TRBV12-3 or TRBV12-4 and TRBJ2-1; D is perhaps TRBD1 (8 bases). This CDR3 region has 15 residues. Trimming left V 5 bases short and J 7 bases short, with 18 bases between. CDR3 nucleotide sequence: TGTGCCAGCAGTCCAGCGGACAGGGAGGGTAATGAGCAGTTCTTC. Translated: CASSPADREGNEQFF.

A few counts support this clonotype. V usage is TRBV27 and J usage is TRBJ2-1; 12 bases align to TRBD2. Germline-derived CDR1 and CDR2 are MNHEY and SMNVEV (reference sequence). There are 18 residues in the CDR3. V was clipped by 3 bases and J by 2 bases; unmatched bases: 8. The CDR3 loop reads CASSFWASGGGTYNEQFF. The CDR3 coding sequence is TGTGCCAGCAGTTTTTGGGCTAGCGGGGGGGGAACCTACAATGAGCAGTTCTTC.

This clonotype was seen repeatedly, ten times or more. The gene calls are TRBV30 and TRBJ1-5; possibly TRBD1 for D (6 bases). This CDR3 comprises 13 residues. With 4 bases removed from V and 6 bases from J, the gap between germline ends came to 13 bases. The germline V gene has CDR1 GTSNPN and CDR2 SVGIG (reference sequence). This CDR3 is CAWNLQGSQPQHF. Written as DNA, the CDR3 is TGTGCCTGGAACCTTCAGGGGTCTCAGCCCCAGCATTTT.

At least ten counts were recorded for this clonotype. J is TRBJ2-2 and V is TRBV28; tentative D call: TRBD2 (5 bases). The V gene lost 6 bases and the J gene lost 0 bases, with 8 bases spanning the gap. CDR1 and CDR2 (germline): MDHEN, SYDVKM. The CDR3 has 14 amino acids. The CDR3 sequence: CASRVATNTGELFF. The CDR3 bases are TGTGCCAGCAGGGTAGCGACGAACACCGGGGAGCTGTTTTTT.

This clonotype was detected ten times or more. This sequence joins TRBV7-9 and TRBJ2-1; no firm D call. Trimming stripped 1 base from V and 5 bases from J, with 6 bases between. The CDR3 has 13 residues. Germline CDR1 SEHNR, CDR2 FQNEAQ (reference sequence). CDR3 sequence: CASSLGSDNEQFF. The CDR3 coding sequence is TGTGCCAGCAGCTTAGGCAGCGACAATGAGCAGTTCTTC.

This clonotype has at least ten counts. The chain combines TRBV18 with TRBJ2-1; 10 nucleotides match TRBD2. The V and J ends lost 3 bases and 8 bases, in that order; junction bases with no gene match: 4. Germline V lookup: CDR1 KGHSH, CDR2 LQKENI. This CDR3 is 14 amino acids long. CDR3 amino acids: CASSPPSGSDEQFF. The CDR3 bases are TGTGCCAGCTCACCCCCTAGCGGGAGTGATGAGCAGTTCTTC.

V is TRBV28 and J is TRBJ2-2, with 8 bases lining up with TRBD1. CDR1 is MDHEN and CDR2 is SYDVKM in the germline V gene. V dropped 4 bases and J dropped 7; count of bases not matched to a gene: 11. This CDR3 contains 16 residues. CDR3 DNA sequence: TGTGCCAGCAGTTCAGCTCAGGGACAGGATAACGGGGAGCTGTTTTTT. It is translated as CASSSAQGQDNGELFF.

This clonotype was observed many times. The chain has TRBV7-9 and TRBJ2-7; 7 bases are a match to TRBD2. The V gene's germline CDR1 is SEHNR and CDR2 FQNEAQ (reference sequence). The CDR3 has 15 residues. The V segment lost 2 bases and the J segment 3 bases; nucleotides outside the gene matches: 7. Written as DNA, the CDR3 is TGTGCCAGCAGCTTAAGCGGGACCCCCCGCTACGAGCAGTACTTC. This encodes CASSLSGTPRYEQYF. Drawing the rest from reference TRBV7-9 and TRBJ2-7, the complete variable domain is DTGVSQNPRHKITKRGQNVTFRCDPISEHNRLYWYRQTLGQGPEFLTYFQNEAQLEKSRLLSDRFSAERPKGSFSTLEIQRTEQGDSAMYLCASSLSGTPRYEQYFGPGTRLTVT.

This chain joins TRBV28 and TRBJ2-5, with D tentatively TRBD2 (6 bases). Trimming stripped 3 bases from V and 5 bases from J, with 16 bases between. Germline assignment: CDR1 MDHEN and CDR2 SYDVKM. The CDR3 totals 15 residues. The CDR3 coding sequence is TGTGCCAGCAGTTTTCCGGGAGTGCGGGCGGAGACCCAGTACTTC. Translated, it gives CASSFPGVRAETQYF.

In this sample, this clonotype turned up many times. This chain links TRBV29-1 with TRBJ2-1; weak D call: TRBD2 (6 bases). The germline V gene has CDR1 SQVTM and CDR2 ANQGSEA. The V end lost 4 bases, the J end lost 8 bases, and 15 bases lay between the germline ends. The CDR3 covers 13 residues. In nucleotides, the CDR3 is TGCAGCGTTGCCCCCCCGGGACTGGATGAGCAGTTCTTC. Translated, it gives CSVAPPGLDEQFF.

By share, this clonotype ranks as medium-sized. This sequence joins TRBV20-1 and TRBJ2-1, with TRBD2 identical over 10 bases. The CDR3 extends over 15 amino acids. Germline V lookup: CDR1 DFQATT, CDR2 SNEGSKA (reference sequence). Trimming removed 0 bases from V and 12 bases from J; junction bases left unmatched: 11. This chain's CDR3 is CSARDPSGSARRQFF. The CDR3 DNA reads TGCAGTGCTAGAGATCCTAGCGGGAGCGCACGAAGGCAGTTCTTC.

This clonotype appeared a few times. This chain connects TRBV7-9 to TRBJ1-3; a weak D match, TRBD1 (6 bases). V lost 5 bases, J lost 7 bases, and 15 bases lay in between. The germline CDR1 and CDR2 sequences are SEHNR and FQNEAQ (reference sequence). The CDR3 covers 14 residues. CDR3 sequence: CASSARDIANTIYF. Here the CDR3 DNA reads TGTGCCAGCAGCGCCCGGGACATTGCGAACACCATATATTTT.

In its sample, this clonotype was seen many times. This rearrangement joins TRBV18 to TRBJ2-7; 9 bases fit TRBD1. The CDR3 is 15 amino acids. With 2 bases clipped from V and 3 bases from J, the junction kept 5 bases outside the gene matches. Germline CDR1 is KGHSH and CDR2 is LQKENI. The CDR3: CASSPWGQGRYEQYF. The CDR3 nucleotides read TGTGCCAGCTCACCATGGGGACAGGGCCGCTACGAGCAGTACTTC.

This clonotype was counted ten times or more. The V gene is TRBV18, the J gene TRBJ2-1; TRBD2 is a possible D gene (5 bases). Trimming left V 0 bases short and J 7 bases short, with 13 bases between. CDR3 length: 15 amino acids. Germline V gives CDR1 KGHSH, CDR2 LQKENI. The CDR3, as DNA: TGTGCCAGCTCACCACCGAGTGGGGAGAGGAATGAGCAGTTCTTC. Protein: CASSPPSGERNEQFF.